The 22 T cell receptor beta chains below all came from one sample that was sequenced in a study of blood T cell repertoires in COVID-19. The assay was immunoSEQ multiplex PCR, and TCRdb's table has in-frame clones only and misses some. The data contain more than 250,000 clones, approximately 91% of them seen just once; the ten biggest clones take up over 0.55%. The sequenced sample was peripheral blood. All receptors come from a human donor in a cohort sampled during active COVID-19.

The gene calls are TRBV5-4 and TRBJ2-1; D possibly corresponds to TRBD2 (5 bases). This CDR3 comprises 13 residues. The germline V and J ends were trimmed by 2 bases and 8 bases, with 11 bases remaining between them. CDR1 is SGHNT, CDR2 YYREEE, per germline (reference sequence). In nucleotides, the CDR3 is TGTGCCAGCAGCTTTATCGACGGGGATGAGCAGTTCTTC. The encoded protein is CASSFIDGDEQFF.

V is TRBV21-1 and J is TRBJ1-2. TRBV21-1 is described as a pseudogene. The length of the CDR3 is 16 residues. CDR3 sequence reads: CASSKAQAGVDYGYTF. CDR3 coding DNA: TGTGCCAGCAGCAAAGCGCAGGCGGGCGTGGACTATGGCTACACCTTC.

The chain recombines TRBV24-1 with TRBJ2-2, with D maybe TRBD2 (5 bases). Trimming took off 2 bases at V and 7 bases at J, with 16 bases between the two ends. CDR1 is KGHDR and CDR2 is SFDVKD in the germline V gene. The CDR3 is 16 amino acids. The DNA for the CDR3 is TGTGCCACCAGTGATTCCCCGGGAAGAAATGGCGGGGAGCTGTTTTTT. This codes for CATSDSPGRNGGELFF.

This chain uses TRBV21-1 with TRBJ1-2. TRBV21-1 is reported as a pseudogene. This CDR3 is 17 amino acids long. CDR3 sequence (DNA): TGTGCCAGCAGCAAAGGATATCCCAGGGCCGGAGGGGAGGGCTACACCTTC. Translating gives CASSKGYPRAGGEGYTF.

The V call is TRBV30, the J call TRBJ2-5; 7 nucleotides line up with TRBD1. Germline CDR1 and CDR2: GTSNPN and SVGIG (reference sequence). With 0 bases clipped from V and 4 bases from J, the junction kept 8 bases outside the gene matches. This CDR3 has 15 amino acids. CDR3 protein: CAWSVRGGEGETQYF. CDR3 nucleotide sequence: TGTGCCTGGAGTGTACGAGGGGGCGAGGGAGAGACCCAGTACTTC.

The V call is TRBV7-2, the J call TRBJ1-6, with 7 bases aligning to TRBD1. After removal of 2 bases from V and 3 bases from J, the junction contained 10 bases not matched to a gene. Germline V CDR1 and CDR2: SGHTA, FQGNSA. The CDR3 contains 18 residues. The CDR3 DNA is TGTGCCAGCAGCTTAAATCCTTCGTACAGGGGCTATAATTCACCCCTCCACTTT. It yields the protein CASSLNPSYRGYNSPLHF.

Comments on this clone: The germline gene is not matched at one end of the junction; a read error may be the cause. The chain has TRBV9 and TRBJ1-5; tentative D call: TRBD1 (5 bases). The CDR3 sequence is 18 residues long. Germline V CDR1 and CDR2: SGDLS, YYNGEE. The CDR3 region is CASSKLPDSPISYQPQHF. The CDR3 DNA reads as TGTGCCAGCAGCAAACTACCCGACAGTCCGATTAGCTATCAGCCCCAGCATTTT.

The CDR3 DNA follows: TGTGCCAGCAGTATGATCCGAGAAGAGACCCAGTACTTC. It yields the protein CASSMIREETQYF. V gene TRBV27 combines with J gene TRBJ2-5; D is unclear. Trimming shortened V by 5 bases and J by 3 bases, and 10 bases separated the two germline ends. CDR1 and CDR2 from the germline V gene are MNHEY and SMNVEV (reference sequence). The CDR3 is 13 residues long.

The J gene is TRBJ2-7, the V gene TRBV10-2, with 10 bases that match TRBD2. Per germline, CDR1 WSHSY and CDR2 SAAADI. The CDR3 runs 15 residues. V lost 8 bases and J lost 1; bases outside the gene matches: 8. The CDR3 loop is CASEASGGRSYEQYF. The CDR3 nucleotides read TGCGCCAGCGAGGCTAGCGGGGGAAGATCCTACGAGCAGTACTTC.

The rearrangement links TRBV7-2 to TRBJ2-7, with 7 bases fitting TRBD1. CDR1 and CDR2 (germline): SGHTA, FQGNSA. Trimming cost V 4 bases and J 3 bases; bases outside gene matches: 3. The CDR3 contains 13 residues. CDR3 nucleotide sequence: TGTGCCAGCAGCTCAGGACAGGTCTACGAGCAGTACTTC. It yields the protein CASSSGQVYEQYF. The entire variable domain, with the rest obtained from reference TRBV7-2 and TRBJ2-7, is as follows: GAGVSQSPSNKVTEKGKDVELRCDPISGHTALYWYRQSLGQGLEFLIYFQGNSAPDKSGLPSDRFSAERTGGSVSTLTIQRTQQEDSAVYLCASSSGQVYEQYFGPGTRLTVT.

The genes are TRBV21-1 and TRBJ1-3; the table's D call of TRBD1 was not tested on the DNA. TRBV21-1 is annotated as a pseudogene. The CDR3 length is 18 residues. CDR3 coding DNA: TGTGCCAGCAGCAAAGGAGGGGGACAGGCTCTTCTGAGAAACACCATATATTTT. Its translation is CASSKGGGQALLRNTIYF.

This chain links TRBV10-3 with TRBJ2-5; D unresolved. The CDR3 sequence is 13 residues long. Per germline, CDR1 ENHRY and CDR2 SYGVKD. Trimming stripped 2 bases from V and 1 base from J, with 5 bases between. The CDR3 coding sequence is TGTGCCATCAGTGAGAACAGCCAAGAGACCCAGTACTTC. It encodes CAISENSQETQYF.

The rearrangement uses TRBV9 and TRBJ2-5; 10 nucleotides agree with TRBD2. This CDR3 has 20 residues. The V segment lost 4 bases and the J segment 3 bases; nucleotides outside the gene matches: 21. Per germline, CDR1 SGDLS and CDR2 YYNGEE. DNA for the CDR3: TGTGCCAGCAGCCTCACACCAAACGTGGGTAGCGGGAGGAGGGAAGAGACCCAGTACTTC. Residues: CASSLTPNVGSGRREETQYF.

The chain employs TRBV20-1 and TRBJ2-7; TRBD1 might be the D (6 bases). Deletions cut 6 bases from V and 3 bases from J, with 9 bases between. Germline V lookup: CDR1 DFQATT, CDR2 SNEGSKA (reference sequence). The CDR3 consists of 11 residues. The CDR3 DNA reads TGCAGTGCAAGGGACAACTACGAGCAGTACTTC. Translated, it gives CSARDNYEQYF.

V gene TRBV19 combines with J gene TRBJ2-7, with D perhaps matching TRBD2 (7 bases). Trimming took off 8 bases at V and 3 bases at J, with 17 bases between the two ends. The germline V gene encodes CDR1 LNHDA and CDR2 SQIVND (reference sequence). The CDR3 extends over 14 amino acids. CDR3 region: CASGPRGGYYEQYF. For the CDR3, the DNA is TGTGCCAGTGGACCGAGGGGGGGGTACTACGAGCAGTACTTC.

The chain links TRBV2 to TRBJ1-4; 9 positions agree with TRBD1. Germline V gene sequence: CDR1 SNHLY, CDR2 FYNNEI. The CDR3 is made up of 15 amino acids. The junction had 5 bases not matched to a gene; V was cut back by 7 bases and J by 2 bases. For the CDR3, the DNA is TGTGCCAGCAAAACGGACAGGGGCACTAATGAAAAACTGTTTTTT. Protein product: CASKTDRGTNEKLFF.

This clone was observed once. The CDR3 DNA reads TGTGCCAGCAGCCCGAGGGGACAGGTCAGCAATCAGCCCCAGCATTTT. Protein sequence: CASSPRGQVSNQPQHF. This chain connects TRBV5-5 to TRBJ1-5; TRBD1 agrees at 8 bases. The length of the CDR3 is 16 residues. Germline lookup yields CDR1 SGHKS and CDR2 YYEKEE (reference sequence). The V segment lost 4 bases and the J segment 1 base; nucleotides outside the gene matches: 7.

J is TRBJ2-5 and V is TRBV3-1 (or the pseudogene TRBV3-2); TRBD1 is a possible D gene (5 bases). V was cut by 1 base and J by 1 base, with 13 bases left in between. The CDR3 is 16 amino acids. CDR1 is LGHDT, CDR2 YNNKEL, per germline (reference sequence). The CDR3 DNA reads as TGTGCCAGCAGCCAAGCGGCAGGGTTTCGCCAAGAGACCCAGTACTTC. Protein sequence: CASSQAAGFRQETQYF.

Note on this clone: Sequence at one end of the junction differs from germline and may be a read error. The V and J genes are TRBV6-5 and TRBJ1-2; weak D call: TRBD1 (6 bases). The CDR3 runs 13 residues. CDR1 is MNHEY and CDR2 is SVGAGI in the germline V gene. CDR3 DNA: TGTGCCAGCAGCCTCAGGGGTAACCATGGCTACACCTTC. Protein sequence: CASSLRGNHGYTF.

The chain joins TRBV30 to TRBJ1-1; tentatively, D is TRBD1 (6 bases). V was pared by 2 bases and J by 2 bases, with 15 bases between. From germline, CDR1 is GTSNPN and CDR2 SVGIG (reference sequence). The CDR3 runs to 15 residues. The CDR3 loop is CAWSPDSHYNTEAFF. CDR3 sequence (DNA): TGTGCCTGGAGTCCGGACAGCCACTACAACACTGAAGCTTTCTTT.

J is TRBJ2-1 and V is TRBV5-1; D is ambiguous. The length of the CDR3 is 16 residues. V lost 2 bases and J 2 bases, leaving 14 bases between the germline ends. Germline assignment: CDR1 SGHRS and CDR2 YFSETQ. In DNA form, the CDR3 reads TGCGCCAGCAGCTTAGAAAGCGTACTTACCTACAATGAGCAGTTCTTC. It yields the protein CASSLESVLTYNEQFF.

J is TRBJ2-7 and V is TRBV27; 7 nucleotides line up with TRBD2. Germline trimming cut 3 bases from V and 4 bases from J; bases unmatched to any gene: 6. The CDR3 sequence is 14 residues long. The V gene's germline CDR1 is MNHEY and CDR2 SMNVEV (reference sequence). For the CDR3, the DNA is TGTGCCAGCAGTTTCGGGGGGATTCGATACGAGCAGTACTTC. Encoded protein: CASSFGGIRYEQYF.